This T cell receptor beta chain was documented in a study of T-cell reconstitution after alpha-beta-depleted transplantation in children. Study-level results: T-cell counts and diversity at one year following transplant were attributed mainly to newly produced T cells. Several patients had high TCRbeta diversity at day 60; it came from surviving recipient T cells and thymic progenitors. Reported findings indicate that, about two months after transplant, alpha-beta T cells came from several hundred expanded clones, which were derived from non-depleted graft cells.

Molecular barcoding with unique molecular identifiers was used for the TCRbeta library. TCRdb ran MiXCR on the PCR reads and lists one entry per CDR3 protein. This table holds a few hundred thousand distinct CDR3 sequences, about 7.3% found once. Many counts were recorded for this clonotype. Its target is unknown. Specimen: peripheral blood, collected 360 days after TCRalphabeta/CD19-depleted stem cell transplant. The receptor comes from a female patient between 2 and 15 years old who had a stem cell transplant for Fanconi anemia, so the T cells may come from the graft donor.

CDR3 amino acids: CASSQDHRAFNQPQHF. CDR3 DNA sequence: TGTGCCAGCAGCCAAGATCACAGGGCCTTCAATCAGCCCCAGCATTTT. The V and J genes are TRBV4-2 and TRBJ1-5, with D perhaps TRBD1 (6 bases). The CDR3 sequence is 16 residues long. The V end was cut by 0 bases, the J end by 3 bases, with 12 bases between. Germline V CDR1 and CDR2: LGHNA, YNFKEQ.